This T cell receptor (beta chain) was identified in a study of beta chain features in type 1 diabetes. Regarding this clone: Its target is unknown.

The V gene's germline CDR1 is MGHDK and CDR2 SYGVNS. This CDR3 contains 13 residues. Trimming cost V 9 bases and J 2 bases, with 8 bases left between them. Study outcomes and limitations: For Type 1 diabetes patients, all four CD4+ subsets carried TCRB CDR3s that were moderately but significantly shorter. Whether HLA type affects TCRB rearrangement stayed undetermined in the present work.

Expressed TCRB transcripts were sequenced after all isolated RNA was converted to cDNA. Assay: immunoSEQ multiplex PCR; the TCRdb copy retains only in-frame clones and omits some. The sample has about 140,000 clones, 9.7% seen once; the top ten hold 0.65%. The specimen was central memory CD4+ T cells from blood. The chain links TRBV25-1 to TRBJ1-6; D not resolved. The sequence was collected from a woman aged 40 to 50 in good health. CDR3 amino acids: CASKSTYNSPLHF. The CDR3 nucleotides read TGTGCCAGTAAGAGTACCTATAATTCACCCCTCCACTTT.